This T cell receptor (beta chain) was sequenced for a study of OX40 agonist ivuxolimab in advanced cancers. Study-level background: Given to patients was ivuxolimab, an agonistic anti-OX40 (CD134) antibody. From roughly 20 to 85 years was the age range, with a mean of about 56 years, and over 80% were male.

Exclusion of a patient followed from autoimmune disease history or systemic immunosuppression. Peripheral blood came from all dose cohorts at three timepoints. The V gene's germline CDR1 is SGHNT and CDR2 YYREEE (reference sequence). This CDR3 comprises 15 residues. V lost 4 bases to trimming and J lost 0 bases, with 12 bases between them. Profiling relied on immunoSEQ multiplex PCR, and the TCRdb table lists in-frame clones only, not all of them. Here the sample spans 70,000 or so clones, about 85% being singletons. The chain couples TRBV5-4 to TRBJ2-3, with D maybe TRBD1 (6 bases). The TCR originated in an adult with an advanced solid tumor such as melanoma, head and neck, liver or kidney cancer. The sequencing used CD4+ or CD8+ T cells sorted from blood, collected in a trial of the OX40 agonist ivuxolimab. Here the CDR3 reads CASSLDRISTDTQYF. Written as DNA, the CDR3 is TGTGCCAGCAGCCTGGACAGAATTAGCACAGATACGCAGTATTTT. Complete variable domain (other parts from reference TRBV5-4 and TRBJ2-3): ETGVTQSPTHLIKTRGQQVTLRCSSQSGHNTVSWYQQALGQGPQFIFQYYREEENGRGNFPPRFSGLQFPNYSSELNVNALELDDSALYLCASSLDRISTDTQYFGPGTRLTVL.